One sample yielded the 26 T cell receptor beta chains listed below, sequenced in a study of cytotoxic CD8 clonotypes in ibrutinib-treated CLL. Clones were read by immunoSEQ multiplex PCR, and TCRdb kept only the in-frame ones, dropping some. Among around 300,000 clones listed, about 80% were seen once. The input for sequencing was PBMCs, taken before ibrutinib treatment. Every receptor here comes from a human donor with chronic lymphocytic leukemia.

The V and J genes are TRBV6-4 and TRBJ2-3; TRBD2 agrees at 8 bases. V lost 4 bases and J lost 5; bases outside the gene matches: 5. The germline V gene has CDR1 MRHNA and CDR2 SNTAGT. The CDR3 totals 14 residues. CDR3 sequence reads: CASSVAGGLDTQYF. The CDR3 DNA follows: TGTGCCAGCAGTGTTGCGGGAGGTTTAGATACGCAGTATTTT.

The rearrangement joins TRBV5-1 to TRBJ1-1; 7 bases match TRBD1. J lost 2 bases, V lost 3 bases, and 7 bases had no gene match. Germline-derived CDR1 and CDR2 are SGHRS and YFSETQ. CDR3 length equals 15 residues. CDR3 loop: CASSWEGQINTEAFF. For the CDR3, the DNA is TGCGCCAGCAGCTGGGAGGGACAGATAAACACTGAAGCTTTCTTT.

V is TRBV5-1 and J is TRBJ2-7; TRBD2 agrees at 10 bases. J lost 1 base, V lost 1 base, and 8 bases had no gene match. The CDR3 length is 17 residues. Germline V CDR1 and CDR2: SGHRS, YFSETQ. The CDR3 protein is CASSLFGLADYSYEQYF. CDR3 nucleotide sequence: TGCGCCAGCAGCTTGTTTGGACTAGCGGATTATTCCTACGAGCAGTACTTC.

J is TRBJ2-7 and V is TRBV28; D gene unclear. This CDR3 contains 12 residues. CDR1 and CDR2 from the germline V gene are MDHEN and SYDVKM. Trimming took 7 bases from V and 6 from J, leaving 13 bases between them. The CDR3 loop reads CASKVSTGEQYF. Here the CDR3 DNA reads TGTGCCAGCAAAGTTAGCACGGGCGAGCAGTACTTC.

The CDR3 sequence is CASSEWGTQPQHF. The CDR3 nucleotides are TGTGCCAGCAGTGAATGGGGCACTCAGCCCCAGCATTTT. The V and J genes are TRBV2 and TRBJ1-5; a possible D gene is TRBD1 (5 bases). Trimming stripped 2 bases from V and 6 bases from J, with 8 bases between. Germline CDR1 reads SNHLY; CDR2 reads FYNNEI. The CDR3 consists of 13 residues.

This clone has ten or more counts. The chain has TRBV28 and TRBJ1-5; D is perhaps TRBD1 (6 bases). There are 14 residues in the CDR3. Germline CDR1 MDHEN, CDR2 SYDVKM. V dropped 0 bases and J dropped 10 bases, with 13 bases sitting between them. The CDR3 DNA sequence: TGTGCCAGCAGTTTATGGGCAGGGGATCTTCCCCAGCATTTT. This gives the protein CASSLWAGDLPQHF.

This clone was seen only once. The J gene is TRBJ2-5, the V gene TRBV9; no reliable D call. Looked up from germline, CDR1 is SGDLS and CDR2 is YYNGEE. The CDR3 totals 14 residues. V lost 0 bases and J lost 6, with 12 bases in between. The CDR3 bases are TGTGCCAGCAGCGTAGATGCGACTGTACAGACCCAGTACTTC. It yields the protein CASSVDATVQTQYF.

This chain joins TRBV28 and TRBJ2-3; TRBD2 is a possible D gene (6 bases). Germline V gene sequence: CDR1 MDHEN, CDR2 SYDVKM. The length of the CDR3 is 14 residues. V dropped 2 bases and J dropped 1 base, with 7 bases sitting between them. The CDR3 DNA reads TGTGCCAGCAGTTTACCTAGCGGCACAGATACGCAGTATTTT. This sequence encodes CASSLPSGTDTQYF.

The V and J genes are TRBV6-1 and TRBJ1-1; no firm D call. The V gene's germline CDR1 is MNHNS and CDR2 SASEGT. The V end was cut by 4 bases, the J end by 6 bases, with 12 bases between. The CDR3 is 13 amino acids. The CDR3 loop reads CASSVYSPPEAFF. DNA for the CDR3: TGTGCCAGCAGTGTCTACAGTCCCCCTGAAGCTTTCTTT.

This clone was picked up one time. The chain has TRBV7-8 and TRBJ2-3; 9 nucleotides line up with TRBD2. Germline V gives CDR1 SGHVS, CDR2 FQNEAQ. J was trimmed by 5 bases and V by 6 bases; bases with no gene match: 9. This CDR3 spans 15 amino acids. CDR3 nucleotides: TGTGCCAGCAGGAGGCGGGAGGGCCGAAAAGATACGCAGTATTTT. It codes for CASRRREGRKDTQYF.

The CDR3 sequence: CASSLRASTDTQYF. The DNA of the CDR3 is TGTGCCAGCAGCTTGAGGGCTAGCACAGATACGCAGTATTTT. This sequence joins TRBV5-4 and TRBJ2-3; D call uncertain. The CDR3 totals 14 residues. V shed 1 base and J shed 0 bases, with 6 bases lying between them. Germline CDR1 reads SGHNT; CDR2 reads YYREEE (reference sequence).

J is TRBJ2-7 and V is TRBV28; 7 bases fit TRBD1. V gave up 6 bases and J gave up 7 bases; unmatched junction bases: 6. CDR1 is MDHEN, CDR2 SYDVKM, per germline. The CDR3 is 12 residues long. The DNA for the CDR3 is TGTGCCAGCAGAAATCGACAGGGAGAGCAGTACTTC. Its translation is CASRNRQGEQYF.

The chain has TRBV6-5 and TRBJ2-1; 9 bases align to TRBD2. CDR3 length equals 15 residues. Trimming removed 6 bases from V and 7 bases from J; junction bases left unmatched: 10. Germline CDR1 and CDR2: MNHEY and SVGAGI. The CDR3 spells CASRTAGGRGNEQFF. For the CDR3, the DNA is TGTGCCAGCAGGACTGCGGGAGGGCGGGGGAATGAGCAGTTCTTC.

This chain links TRBV4-1 with TRBJ2-1; 11 positions agree with TRBD2. There are 18 residues in the CDR3. The V gene end was trimmed by 4 bases and the J gene end by 7 bases; junction bases not matched to a gene: 15. Germline loops: CDR1 MGHRA, CDR2 YSYEKL. This chain's CDR3 is CASSLLSSRLAGKNEQFF. CDR3 nucleotide sequence: TGCGCCAGCAGCCTCCTTTCGTCACGACTAGCGGGAAAAAATGAGCAGTTCTTC.

J is TRBJ1-1 and V is TRBV5-1, with 8 bases identical to TRBD1. This CDR3 is built from 15 residues. Losses at the gene ends were 4 bases for V and 0 bases for J; bases not matched to a gene: 5. In germline, CDR1 is SGHRS, CDR2 YFSETQ. CDR3 sequence: CASSGGQGMNTEAFF. Here the CDR3 DNA reads TGCGCCAGCAGCGGAGGACAGGGTATGAACACTGAAGCTTTCTTT.

This chain joins TRBV5-4 and TRBJ2-1, with D unclear. Germline CDR1 reads SGHNT; CDR2 reads YYREEE (reference sequence). The V end lost 0 bases, the J end lost 8 bases, and 6 bases lay between the germline ends. The CDR3 contains 12 residues. The CDR3 loop is CASSLVGYEQFF. The CDR3 DNA is TGTGCCAGCAGCTTGGTCGGATATGAGCAGTTCTTC.

V gene TRBV27 combines with J gene TRBJ1-3, with a weak D call TRBD1 (5 bases). Trimming shortened V by 4 bases and J by 11 bases, and 15 bases separated the two germline ends. The CDR3 spans 13 residues. Germline assignment: CDR1 MNHEY and CDR2 SMNVEV (reference sequence). The CDR3 reads CASSSMGEQAIYF. The CDR3 DNA sequence: TGTGCCAGCAGTTCTATGGGGGAGCAGGCCATATATTTT.

The chain carries TRBV19 and TRBJ1-1; D possibly corresponds to TRBD1 (6 bases). The CDR3 has 14 residues. Germline V gene data show CDR1 as LNHDA and CDR2 as SQIVND (reference sequence). Trimming removed 6 bases from V and 0 bases from J, with 11 bases in between. The DNA for the CDR3 is TGTGCCAGTAGGGACCGACAGGTGAACACTGAAGCTTTCTTT. Translation: CASRDRQVNTEAFF.

The J gene is TRBJ1-5, the V gene TRBV2; 9 bases agree with TRBD1. From germline, CDR1 is SNHLY and CDR2 FYNNEI. Trimming at V came to 4 bases and at J to 3 bases, leaving 4 bases not matched to a gene. The CDR3 spans 15 residues. The CDR3 coding sequence is TGTGCCAGCAGTGCCGACAGGGGGTTCAATCAGCCCCAGCATTTT. Protein: CASSADRGFNQPQHF. Full variable domain (remainder filled in from reference TRBV2 and TRBJ1-5): EPEVTQTPSHQVTQMGQEVILRCVPISNHLYFYWYRQILGQKVEFLVSFYNNEISEKSEIFDDQFSVERPDGSNFTLKIRSTKLEDSAMYFCASSADRGFNQPQHFGDGTRLSIL.

As for this clone: The same CDR3 can be traced to other DNA sequences in this sample. The chain couples TRBV5-5 to TRBJ2-7, with 10 bases fitting TRBD2. Germline loops: CDR1 SGHKS, CDR2 YYEKEE (reference sequence). V was pared by 1 base and J by 4 bases, with 2 bases of the junction left unmatched. This CDR3 comprises 14 residues. The CDR3 region is CASSLSSGSYEQYF. The CDR3 DNA follows: TGTGCCAGCAGCTTGTCTAGCGGGAGTTACGAGCAGTACTTC. The whole variable domain, remainder taken from reference TRBV5-5 and TRBJ2-7, is DAGVTQSPTHLIKTRGQQVTLRCSPISGHKSVSWYQQVLGQGPQFIFQYYEKEERGRGNFPDRFSARQFPNYSSELNVNALLLGDSALYLCASSLSSGSYEQYFGPGTRLTVT.

This chain connects TRBV21-1 to TRBJ2-4; the table assigns TRBD2, which was not confirmed against the DNA. TRBV21-1 is a pseudogene locus. The CDR3 length is 12 residues. This CDR3 reads CASSTSSCVQYF. The CDR3 DNA reads as TGTGCCAGCAGCACCAGTAGCTGTGTTCAGTACTTC.

The CDR3: CATSRDYGRRGPNPQHF. For the CDR3, the DNA is TGTGCCACCAGCAGAGATTATGGTAGGAGGGGGCCGAACCCCCAGCATTTT. V is TRBV15 and J is TRBJ1-5; TRBD1 aligns across 7 bases. Germline CDR1 and CDR2: LNHNV and YYDKDF (reference sequence). The CDR3 is 17 residues long. Germline trimming cut 0 bases from V and 10 bases from J; bases unmatched to any gene: 15.

V usage is TRBV29-1 and J usage is TRBJ2-1; 9 bases fit TRBD2. CDR3 length equals 13 residues. J gave up 6 bases and V 4 bases, and 4 bases lay outside the gene matches. Per the germline V gene, CDR1 is SQVTM and CDR2 is ANQGSEA. The CDR3 DNA reads as TGCAGCGTTGTCGGCGGGAGGGTCAATGAGCAGTTCTTC. It specifies CSVVGGRVNEQFF.

This chain connects TRBV19 to TRBJ1-3, with TRBD1 identical over 8 bases. V trimming: 3 bases; J trimming: 0 bases; junction bases outside the gene matches: 10. The germline gives CDR1 LNHDA, CDR2 SQIVND (reference sequence). The CDR3 sequence is 18 residues long. The CDR3 coding sequence is TGTGCCAGTAGTATCGGGGCCAGGGGGCGCTTCTCTGGAAACACCATATATTTT. Its protein is CASSIGARGRFSGNTIYF.

The J gene is TRBJ2-7, the V gene TRBV9; D is unclear. Germline lookup yields CDR1 SGDLS and CDR2 YYNGEE. The CDR3 totals 14 residues. Trimming took off 2 bases at V and 0 bases at J, with 9 bases between the two ends. The CDR3 DNA reads as TGTGCCAGCAGCGTGGGCCCGAGCTCCTACGAGCAGTACTTC. It codes for CASSVGPSSYEQYF.

The gene calls are TRBV10-1 and TRBJ2-1; D gene unclear. Trimming left V 5 bases short and J 0 bases short, with 11 bases between. From germline, CDR1 is WNHNN and CDR2 SYGVQD (reference sequence). There are 15 residues in the CDR3. CDR3 loop: CASSLTPSSYNEQFF. In DNA form, the CDR3 reads TGCGCCAGCAGTCTTACCCCCAGCTCCTACAATGAGCAGTTCTTC.